This TCR beta chain is drawn from a study of blood T cell repertoires in COVID-19. Study at large: Specimens from acute and convalescent COVID-19 originated in the United States, Italy and Spain. The cDNA or gDNA used as material had been derived from T cells, B-cell-depleted T cells, or PBMCs.

This CDR3 is 16 amino acids long. The germline V gene encodes CDR1 SGHTA and CDR2 FQGNSA. V trimming: 1 base; J trimming: 2 bases; junction bases outside the gene matches: 8. Original processing notes: Reference gene primers were amplified, and this amplification served to estimate nucleated cell counts. Using immunoSEQ multiplex PCR, the repertoire was profiled, and TCRdb retains in-frame clones only, with some absent. V and J calls and clone size are those listed in that table; D and trimming were worked out from the DNA. Among some 150,000 clones listed, roughly 84% were seen once. The clonotype was recovered from a human donor with acute or convalescent COVID-19. The donor label of this sample is uncertain. The sample comprised peripheral blood. V and J are TRBV7-2 and TRBJ2-7; TRBD2 agrees at 7 bases. The CDR3 DNA sequence: TGTGCCAGCAGCTTAGAGGGATCTAGCGGAACCTACGAGCAGTACTTC. It is translated as CASSLEGSSGTYEQYF.